The present T cell receptor beta chain was sequenced within a study of blood T cell repertoires in COVID-19. From germline, CDR1 is SGHTS and CDR2 YDEGEE. The V end lost 0 bases, the J end lost 0 bases, and 11 bases lay between the germline ends. This CDR3 has 16 amino acids. TCRdb keeps only in-frame clones here, not all; method: immunoSEQ multiplex PCR. Counted here are 300,000 to 350,000 clones, around 90% occurring once; the ten biggest clones make up about 4.5%. The sequence was collected from a woman under 30 with acute COVID-19. The chain carries TRBV5-8 and TRBJ2-3, with D perhaps TRBD2 (6 bases). The sequenced sample consisted of PBMCs or T cells enriched from blood (not recorded which). The chain's CDR3 is CASSLGTSGSTDTQYF. For the CDR3, the DNA is TGTGCCAGCAGCTTGGGGACAAGCGGGAGCACAGATACGCAGTATTTT.